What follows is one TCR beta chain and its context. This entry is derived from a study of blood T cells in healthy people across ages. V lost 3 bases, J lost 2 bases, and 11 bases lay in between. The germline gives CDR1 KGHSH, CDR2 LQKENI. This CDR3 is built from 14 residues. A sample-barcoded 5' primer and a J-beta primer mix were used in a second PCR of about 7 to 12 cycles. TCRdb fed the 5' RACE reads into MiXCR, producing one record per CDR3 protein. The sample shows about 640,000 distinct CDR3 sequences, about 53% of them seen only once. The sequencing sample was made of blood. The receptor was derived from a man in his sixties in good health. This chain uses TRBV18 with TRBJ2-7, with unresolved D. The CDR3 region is CASSPADVAYEQYF. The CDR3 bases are TGTGCCAGCTCACCTGCCGACGTAGCCTACGAGCAGTACTTC.